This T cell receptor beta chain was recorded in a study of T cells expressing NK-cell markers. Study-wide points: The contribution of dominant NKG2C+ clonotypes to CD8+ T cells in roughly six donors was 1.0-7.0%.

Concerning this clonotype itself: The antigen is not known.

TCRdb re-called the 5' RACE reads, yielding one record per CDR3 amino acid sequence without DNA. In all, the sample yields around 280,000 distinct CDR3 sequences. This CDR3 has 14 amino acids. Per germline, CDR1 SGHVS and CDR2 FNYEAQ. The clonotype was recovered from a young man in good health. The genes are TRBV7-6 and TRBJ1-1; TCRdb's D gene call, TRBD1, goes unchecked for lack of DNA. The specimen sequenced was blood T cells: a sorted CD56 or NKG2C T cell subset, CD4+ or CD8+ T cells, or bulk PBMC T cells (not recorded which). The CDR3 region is CASSPQGWNTEAFF.